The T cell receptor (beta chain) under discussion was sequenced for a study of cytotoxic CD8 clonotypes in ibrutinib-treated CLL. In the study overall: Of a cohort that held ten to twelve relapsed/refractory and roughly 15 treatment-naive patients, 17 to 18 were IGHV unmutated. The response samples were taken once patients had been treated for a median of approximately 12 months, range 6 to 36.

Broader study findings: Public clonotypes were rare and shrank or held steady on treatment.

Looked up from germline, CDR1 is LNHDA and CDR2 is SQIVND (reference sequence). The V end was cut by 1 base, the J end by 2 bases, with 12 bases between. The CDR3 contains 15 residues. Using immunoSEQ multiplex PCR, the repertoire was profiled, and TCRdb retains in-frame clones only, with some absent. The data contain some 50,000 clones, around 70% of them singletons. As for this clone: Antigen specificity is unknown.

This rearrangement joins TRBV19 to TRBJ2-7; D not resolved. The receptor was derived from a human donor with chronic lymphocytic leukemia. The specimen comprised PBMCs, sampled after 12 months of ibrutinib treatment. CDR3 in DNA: TGTGCCAGTAGTATAGGGTCTTTTGGCACCTACGAGCAGTACTTC. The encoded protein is CASSIGSFGTYEQYF.